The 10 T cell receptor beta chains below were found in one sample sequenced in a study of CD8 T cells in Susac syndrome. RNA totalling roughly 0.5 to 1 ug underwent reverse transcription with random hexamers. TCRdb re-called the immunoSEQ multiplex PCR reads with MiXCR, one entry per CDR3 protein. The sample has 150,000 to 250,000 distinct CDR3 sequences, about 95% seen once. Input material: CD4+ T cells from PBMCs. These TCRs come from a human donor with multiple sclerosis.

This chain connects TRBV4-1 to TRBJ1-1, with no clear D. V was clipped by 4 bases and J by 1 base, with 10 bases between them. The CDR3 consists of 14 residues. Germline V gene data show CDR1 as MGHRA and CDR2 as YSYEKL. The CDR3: CASSRSNPNTEAFF. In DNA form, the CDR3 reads TGCGCCAGCAGCCGGAGTAATCCGAACACTGAAGCTTTCTTT.

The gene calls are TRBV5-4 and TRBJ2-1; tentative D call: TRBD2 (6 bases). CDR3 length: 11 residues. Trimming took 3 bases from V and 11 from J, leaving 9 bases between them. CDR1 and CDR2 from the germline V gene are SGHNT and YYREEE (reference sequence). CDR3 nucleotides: TGTGCCAGCAGCTACGGAGGGAAGCAGTTCTTC. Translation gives CASSYGGKQFF.

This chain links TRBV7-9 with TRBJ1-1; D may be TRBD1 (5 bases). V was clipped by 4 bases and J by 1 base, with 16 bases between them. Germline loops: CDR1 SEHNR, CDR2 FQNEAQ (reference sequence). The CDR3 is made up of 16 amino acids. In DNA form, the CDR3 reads TGTGCCAGCAGCTCAGGACCGGGACGGGGGAACACTGAAGCTTTCTTT. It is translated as CASSSGPGRGNTEAFF.

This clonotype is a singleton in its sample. The CDR3 region has the DNA TGTGCCAGCCTTCAGTTCGGGGAGCTGTTTTTT. It specifies CASLQFGELFF. The chain has TRBV11-3 and TRBJ2-2, with D hard to call. Germline CDR1 reads SGHNT; CDR2 reads YENEEA. The CDR3 is 11 residues long. V gave up 8 bases and J gave up 7 bases, with 8 bases separating them.

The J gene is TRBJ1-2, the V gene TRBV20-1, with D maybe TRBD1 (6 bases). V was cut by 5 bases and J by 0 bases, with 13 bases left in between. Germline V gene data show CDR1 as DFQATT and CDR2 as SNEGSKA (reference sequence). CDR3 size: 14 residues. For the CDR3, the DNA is TGCAGTGCTCCTCCGACAGGACCTAACTATGGCTACACCTTC. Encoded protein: CSAPPTGPNYGYTF.

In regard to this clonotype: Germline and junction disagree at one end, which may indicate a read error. CDR3 DNA: TGTGCCAGCAGTCTAAGTACACTCGCGATTCCCCCTCAATTT. Translation gives CASSLSTLAIPPQF. V usage is TRBV2 and J usage is TRBJ2-3; D call uncertain. Germline assignment: CDR1 SNHLY and CDR2 FYNNEI. This CDR3 has 14 residues.

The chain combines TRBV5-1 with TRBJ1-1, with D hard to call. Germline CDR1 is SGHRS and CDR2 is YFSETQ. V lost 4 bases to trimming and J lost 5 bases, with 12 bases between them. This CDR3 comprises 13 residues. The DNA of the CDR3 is TGCGCCAGCAGCCCCCTGGGTCAAACTGAAGCTTTCTTT. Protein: CASSPLGQTEAFF.

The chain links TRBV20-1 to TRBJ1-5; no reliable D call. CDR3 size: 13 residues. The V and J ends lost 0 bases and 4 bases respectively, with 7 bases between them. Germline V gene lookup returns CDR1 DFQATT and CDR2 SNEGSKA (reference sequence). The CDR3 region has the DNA TGCAGTGCTAGAGATAGCGGAAATCAGCCCCAGCATTTT. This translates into CSARDSGNQPQHF.

The CDR3 reads CASSLFNPYEQYF. CDR3 coding DNA: TGCGCCAGCAGCTTATTCAACCCCTACGAGCAGTACTTC. J is TRBJ2-7 and V is TRBV5-1; D ambiguous. This CDR3 has 13 amino acids. CDR1 SGHRS and CDR2 YFSETQ come from the germline V gene. Trimming stripped 2 bases from V and 2 bases from J, with 8 bases between.

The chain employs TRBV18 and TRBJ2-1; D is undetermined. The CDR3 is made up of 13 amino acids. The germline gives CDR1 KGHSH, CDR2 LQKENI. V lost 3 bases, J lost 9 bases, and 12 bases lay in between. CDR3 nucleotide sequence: TGTGCCAGCTCACCCCTAGAGAGAATTGAGCAGTTCTTC. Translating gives CASSPLERIEQFF.